Shown below are 31 T cell receptor beta chains from a single sample sequenced in a study of blood T cells in healthy people across ages. Primers used in a second PCR of roughly 6 to 12 cycles were a sample-barcoded 5' primer and a J-beta primer mix. A single record per CDR3 protein comes from TCRdb applying MiXCR to the 5' RACE reads. In the table there are 1,300,000 or so distinct CDR3 sequences, roughly 59% of which are singletons. The specimen was blood. The receptors were gathered from a man aged 18 to 29 in good health.

The CDR3 reads CASSYSSGFESPLHF. The CDR3 coding sequence is TGTGCCAGCAGTTACTCGTCAGGGTTCGAGTCACCCCTCCACTTT. This chain joins TRBV6-6 and TRBJ1-6; maybe TRBD1 (5 bases). Germline CDR1 MNHNY, CDR2 SVGAGI (reference sequence). Trimming removed 0 bases at V and 10 bases at J, with 13 bases between. The CDR3 is 15 amino acids.

V is TRBV7-9 and J is TRBJ2-1, with TRBD2 matching 12 bases. This CDR3 has 14 residues. Per germline, CDR1 SEHNR and CDR2 FQNEAQ (reference sequence). The J segment lost 12 bases and the V segment lost 4 bases, leaving 7 bases of the junction unmatched. In DNA form, the CDR3 reads TGTGCCAGCAGCTGGGAAGGACTAGCGGGGCGGCAGTTCTTC. Its protein product is CASSWEGLAGRQFF.

The chain joins TRBV12-3 or TRBV12-4 to TRBJ1-2, with D perhaps TRBD1 (5 bases). Trimming pared 5 bases from V and 5 bases from J, leaving 18 bases between. The CDR3 has 15 amino acids. CDR3 protein: CASSRPRAEPYGYTF. DNA for the CDR3: TGTGCCAGCAGTCGCCCCAGGGCCGAGCCTTATGGCTACACCTTC.

This chain joins TRBV6-2 or TRBV6-3 and TRBJ2-3; D is perhaps TRBD1 (6 bases). V was shortened by 6 bases and J by 0 bases, with 13 bases between the two germline ends. This CDR3 is 15 amino acids long. Germline CDR1 and CDR2: MNHEY and SVGEGT. CDR3 loop: CASREDRTSTDTQYF. The CDR3 DNA reads as TGTGCCAGCAGGGAGGACAGAACTAGCACAGATACGCAGTATTTT.

V is TRBV4-2 and J is TRBJ1-3, with D unresolved. The germline gives CDR1 LGHNA, CDR2 YNFKEQ. The CDR3 has 16 amino acids. Trimming removed 0 bases at V and 0 bases at J, with 9 bases between. The CDR3 spells CASSQEATTSGNTIYF. CDR3 coding DNA: TGTGCCAGCAGCCAAGAGGCGACGACCTCTGGAAACACCATATATTTT.

The chain uses TRBV4-1 and TRBJ1-2, with 9 bases that match TRBD1. The CDR3 totals 17 residues. The V gene's germline CDR1 is MGHRA and CDR2 YSYEKL. Trimming removed 4 bases from V and 10 bases from J; junction bases left unmatched: 19. CDR3 protein: CASSLNYRQGVFLVYTF. CDR3 bases: TGCGCCAGCAGCCTCAACTACCGACAGGGGGTTTTTCTGGTCTACACCTTC.

The chain employs TRBV6-5 and TRBJ2-4; a possible D gene is TRBD2 (6 bases). The length of the CDR3 is 18 residues. Germline values: CDR1 MNHEY, CDR2 SVGAGI. Trimming took off 4 bases at V and 0 bases at J, with 19 bases between the two ends. CDR3 sequence: CASSCGTFRVLAKNIQYF. CDR3 DNA: TGTGCCAGCAGTTGCGGGACGTTCCGCGTCCTAGCCAAAAACATTCAGTACTTC.

This chain joins TRBV2 and TRBJ2-5; the match to TRBD2 covers 8 bases. Trimming at V came to 5 bases and at J to 4 bases, leaving 9 bases not matched to a gene. CDR3 length equals 15 residues. The germline V gene encodes CDR1 SNHLY and CDR2 FYNNEI. Here the CDR3 reads CASSFQRERLETQYF. CDR3 coding DNA: TGTGCCAGCAGTTTCCAGCGGGAGAGATTAGAGACCCAGTACTTC.

The CDR3 protein is CASRSRADSYEQYF. In DNA, the CDR3 is TGTGCCAGCAGGTCCCGTGCTGACTCCTACGAGCAGTACTTC. The chain joins TRBV28 to TRBJ2-7; D is uncertain. This CDR3 has 14 amino acids. Looked up from germline, CDR1 is MDHEN and CDR2 is SYDVKM. The V and J ends lost 6 bases and 0 bases respectively, with 12 bases between them.

The chain employs TRBV4-1 and TRBJ2-1; D not certain. Per germline, CDR1 MGHRA and CDR2 YSYEKL. V was shortened by 1 base and J by 8 bases, with 9 bases between the two germline ends. The CDR3 length is 13 residues. For the CDR3, the DNA is TGCGCCAGCAGCCAAGTAGGAAACGATGAGCAGTTCTTC. It specifies CASSQVGNDEQFF.

CDR3 nucleotides: TGTGCCAGCAGCCGGGGACAGGGGAGATCACCCCTCCACTTT. Its protein product is CASSRGQGRSPLHF. V gene TRBV12-3 or TRBV12-4 combines with J gene TRBJ1-6, with 10 bases lining up with TRBD1. J lost 10 bases, V lost 6 bases, and 6 bases had no gene match. The CDR3 has 14 amino acids.

The chain recombines TRBV6-5 with TRBJ2-7; perhaps TRBD1 as D (5 bases). Germline V gene lookup returns CDR1 MNHEY and CDR2 SVGAGI. Trimming pared 5 bases from V and 5 bases from J, leaving 16 bases between. The CDR3 contains 14 residues. CDR3 in DNA: TGTGCCAGCAGTAAAACAGGTTTAGTCCACGAGCAGTACTTC. This sequence encodes CASSKTGLVHEQYF.

The chain uses TRBV29-1 and TRBJ2-1; D ambiguous. V lost 3 bases, J lost 0 bases, and 9 bases lay in between. Germline assignment: CDR1 SQVTM and CDR2 ANQGSEA. The CDR3 is 14 residues long. CDR3 sequence (DNA): TGCAGCGTTGAGGGTCAGAACTCCTACAATGAGCAGTTCTTC. Translated, it gives CSVEGQNSYNEQFF.

There are a few counts of this clonotype. This chain joins TRBV29-1 and TRBJ2-5; D not certain. The CDR3 has 12 residues. Germline-derived CDR1 and CDR2 are SQVTM and ANQGSEA. V was shortened by 3 bases and J by 4 bases, with 9 bases between the two germline ends. The CDR3 nucleotides are TGCAGCGTTGATGGGCGAAGAGAGACCCAGTACTTC. Translation: CSVDGRRETQYF.

This rearrangement joins TRBV12-3 or TRBV12-4 to TRBJ1-4, with D tentatively TRBD1 (6 bases). Trimming removed 9 bases from V and 8 bases from J, with 16 bases in between. CDR3 size: 13 residues. For the CDR3, the DNA is TGTGCCAGTTGGGGGGCCCCGGGCGAAAAACTGTTTTTT. Translation: CASWGAPGEKLFF.

The V and J genes are TRBV3-1 and TRBJ2-3; a weak D match, TRBD2 (6 bases). The CDR3 spans 14 residues. V dropped 4 bases and J dropped 6 bases, with 14 bases sitting between them. Germline CDR1 reads LGHDT; CDR2 reads YNNKEL (reference sequence). The CDR3 protein is CASSRGTPYDTQYF. For the CDR3, the DNA is TGTGCCAGCAGCCGCGGGACCCCATACGATACGCAGTATTTT.

This clonotype was observed a handful of times. This chain joins TRBV10-3 and TRBJ1-1; D unresolved. CDR3 length: 14 amino acids. Trimming shortened V by 6 bases and J by 1 base, and 12 bases separated the two germline ends. Germline CDR1 is ENHRY and CDR2 is SYGVKD. The CDR3 region has the DNA TGTGCCATCAGAAGGCCCGCGGAGAACACTGAAGCTTTCTTT. Residues: CAIRRPAENTEAFF.

This clonotype was recorded a few times. J is TRBJ2-3 and V is TRBV29-1, with a weak D call TRBD1 (6 bases). Trimming left V 5 bases short and J 2 bases short, with 11 bases between. This CDR3 has 13 amino acids. The germline CDR1 and CDR2 sequences are SQVTM and ANQGSEA. DNA of the CDR3: TGCAGCGTTTGGGGGCTAGACACAGATACGCAGTATTTT. Translating it yields CSVWGLDTDTQYF.

The CDR3 DNA reads TGTGCCAGCAGTCGCTCCTTTTCACAGGGGGCGCGGGGAAACACCATATATTTT. This translates into CASSRSFSQGARGNTIYF. The chain uses TRBV27 and TRBJ1-3; 9 bases agree with TRBD1. Per germline, CDR1 MNHEY and CDR2 SMNVEV (reference sequence). The J segment lost 4 bases and the V segment lost 5 bases, leaving 15 bases of the junction unmatched. The CDR3 runs 18 residues.

This chain connects TRBV3-1 to TRBJ2-5, with 10 positions matching TRBD2. V shed 4 bases and J 4 bases; nucleotides not matched to a gene: 9. Looked up from germline, CDR1 is LGHDT and CDR2 is YNNKEL (reference sequence). The CDR3 totals 16 residues. The CDR3 loop reads CASSRGSGRARETQYF. DNA of the CDR3: TGTGCCAGCAGCCGCGGGAGCGGGAGGGCCCGAGAGACCCAGTACTTC.

The V gene is TRBV6-5, the J gene TRBJ2-3; TRBD2 matches at 11 bases. The CDR3 covers 15 residues. The V gene's germline CDR1 is MNHEY and CDR2 SVGAGI. Losses at the gene ends were 4 bases for V and 5 bases for J; bases not matched to a gene: 5. The CDR3 coding sequence is TGTGCCAGCAGTTCACTAGCGGGGGTCGGAGATACGCAGTATTTT. Translated: CASSSLAGVGDTQYF.

This clonotype was counted only a few times. The chain uses TRBV6-5 and TRBJ1-6; unclear D gene. This CDR3 has 15 amino acids. V was clipped by 6 bases and J by 8 bases, with 17 bases between them. CDR1 and CDR2 from the germline V gene are MNHEY and SVGAGI. The CDR3 DNA is TGTGCCAGCAGCCCATTGTTGGGTTTGGATTCACCCCTCCACTTT. This translates into CASSPLLGLDSPLHF.

Concerning this clonotype: The junction does not match germline at one end; this may be a read error. V usage is TRBV7-2 and J usage is TRBJ2-7, with 9 bases matching TRBD1. The CDR3 is made up of 15 amino acids. Germline V gene lookup returns CDR1 SGHTA and CDR2 FQGNSA. The CDR3 nucleotides read TGTGCCAGTAGCTTCCGGACAGGGGCGCCCTACGAGCAGTACTTC. This translates into CASSFRTGAPYEQYF.

In nucleotides, the CDR3 is TGCAGTGCTAACGGACAGGTTAATGAAAAACTGTTTTTT. Translation: CSANGQVNEKLFF. V gene TRBV20-1 combines with J gene TRBJ1-4; 7 bases agree with TRBD1. The V gene end was trimmed by 4 bases and the J gene end by 4 bases; junction bases not matched to a gene: 3. Germline V CDR1 and CDR2: DFQATT, SNEGSKA (reference sequence). The CDR3 spans 13 residues.

This clonotype showed up just a few times. The chain combines TRBV20-1 with TRBJ2-7, with 7 bases lining up with TRBD1. Germline V CDR1 and CDR2: DFQATT, SNEGSKA (reference sequence). This CDR3 has 14 amino acids. The trim removed 0 bases at V and 2 bases at J, leaving 4 bases unmatched. CDR3 sequence: CSARDATGTYEQYF. The CDR3 bases are TGCAGTGCTAGAGATGCGACAGGGACCTACGAGCAGTACTTC.

This clonotype was picked up a small number of times. The CDR3 nucleotides read TGCAGTGCTAGGGACCGCCTTAATTCACCCCTCCACTTT. It yields the protein CSARDRLNSPLHF. The chain uses TRBV20-1 and TRBJ1-6; D is uncertain. The CDR3 has 13 residues. Trimming stripped 3 bases from V and 6 bases from J, with 9 bases between. Germline assignment: CDR1 DFQATT and CDR2 SNEGSKA (reference sequence).

This rearrangement joins TRBV4-2 to TRBJ2-2, with a weak D call TRBD1 (5 bases). The ends were cut back, 3 bases at V and 2 bases at J, with 13 bases in the middle. The CDR3 consists of 16 residues. Germline lookup yields CDR1 LGHNA and CDR2 YNFKEQ. CDR3 sequence reads: CASSHLKGENTGELFF. DNA of the CDR3: TGTGCCAGCAGCCATTTAAAAGGGGAAAACACCGGGGAGCTGTTTTTT.

The chain has TRBV7-8 and TRBJ2-4; TRBD2 aligns across 16 bases. The last part of the DNA fits TRBJ2-5 better; the J call may be wrong. CDR1 is SGHVS and CDR2 is FQNEAQ in the germline V gene. The CDR3 loop spans 20 amino acids. CDR3: CASSFPTGTSGRATLETQYF. The CDR3, as DNA: TGTGCCAGCAGCTTTCCCACCGGGACTAGCGGGAGGGCGACTCTAGAGACCCAGTACTTC.

The chain links TRBV7-8 to TRBJ2-7; 8 nucleotides align to TRBD2. CDR1 is SGHVS, CDR2 FQNEAQ, per germline. The CDR3 totals 15 residues. J lost 0 bases, V lost 5 bases, and 6 bases had no gene match. In nucleotides, the CDR3 is TGTGCCAGCAGCGTGTCACTAGCGGTCTCCTACGAGCAGTACTTC. It yields the protein CASSVSLAVSYEQYF.

The chain uses TRBV5-1 and TRBJ2-1; either TRBD1 or TRBD2 may fit D (6 bases each). V lost 7 bases and J 7 bases, leaving 24 bases between the germline ends. CDR3 size: 16 residues. Germline V gene sequence: CDR1 SGHRS, CDR2 YFSETQ. CDR3 sequence: CASYPSVTGAGNEQFF. Written as DNA, the CDR3 is TGCGCCAGCTACCCAAGTGTCACGGGGGCTGGGAATGAGCAGTTCTTC.

This clonotype was detected only a few times. The genes are TRBV5-1 and TRBJ2-1, with D unclear. The germline gives CDR1 SGHRS, CDR2 YFSETQ. The germline V and J ends were trimmed by 2 bases and 4 bases, with 10 bases remaining between them. The CDR3 sequence is 14 residues long. The CDR3 DNA is TGCGCCAGCAGCTTACCCGAACTATACAATGAGCAGTTCTTC. Protein: CASSLPELYNEQFF.